These T cell receptor beta chains were read from a single sample in a study of T-cell memory formation after mild COVID-19. Each CDR3 protein is one row after TCRdb ran MiXCR on the 5' RACE reads. The sample contains 350,000 or so distinct CDR3 sequences, under 15% of which appear only once. The sequenced material came from PBMCs or a T cell subset sorted from them (not recorded which). These receptors came from a young man who had mild COVID-19 (a few samples of this study predate the infection). Cell type and time point are not known. Both conserved end residues are part of each CDR3. The D gene is left open where the match is weak. Clone size is stated in some rows and not others, as once, few, many or a class when expanded.

TRBV27	many	TRBD2	TRBJ2-1	TGTGCCAGCAGTGCTGGGACTAGCGGGGAGACACCCTACAATGAGCAGTTCTTC	CASSAGTSGETPYNEQFF
TRBV10-1	many	NA	TRBJ1-1	TGCGCCAGCAGCGCGACGGTTAACACTGAAGCTTTCTTT	CASSATVNTEAFF
TRBV4-3	few	NA	TRBJ2-1	TGCGCCAGCAGCCGCTCCAGGGGAAGCTCCTACAATGAGCAGTTCTTC	CASSRSRGSSYNEQFF
TRBV28	NA	NA	TRBJ1-5	TGTGCCAGCGGCGACACGAATCAGCCCCAGCATTTT	CASGDTNQPQHF
TRBV4-3	NA	NA	TRBJ2-7	TGCGCCAGCAGCCAAGACCGGACAGTATCAGGCAACGAGCAGTACTTC	CASSQDRTVSGNEQYF
TRBV6-6	NA	TRBD1	TRBJ1-1	TGTGCCATCAACCCCCAGGGGGCCGGGGAAGCTTTCTTT	CAINPQGAGEAFF
TRBV12-3/TRBV12-4	NA	NA	TRBJ1-1	TGTGCCAGCAGGGTCGCAGCGGACACTGAAGCTTTCTTT	CASRVAADTEAFF
TRBV6-5	many	NA	TRBJ2-1	TGTGCCAGCAGTTACGATGTACAGCAAGGGCAGTTCTTC	CASSYDVQQGQFF
TRBV10-3	few	NA	TRBJ2-7	TGTGCCATCAGTGGGGACATCAACTCCTACGAGCAGTACTTC	CAISGDINSYEQYF
TRBV19	few	NA	TRBJ2-3	TGTGCCAGTAGTATAGTTTGGCAGTCCACAGATACGCAGTATTTT	CASSIVWQSTDTQYF
TRBV5-1	NA	TRBD1	TRBJ1-6	TGCGCCAGCAGCTCACCGGGACAGGATTCACCCCTCCACTTT	CASSSPGQDSPLHF
TRBV6-2/TRBV6-3	few	NA	TRBJ2-3	TGTGCCAGCAGTTACAGGGGTCCAACGCAGTATTTT	CASSYRGPTQYF
TRBV7-2	NA	NA	TRBJ1-1	TGTACCAGCAGCTTAGGCCCCCGGGGCTATATCGGCAAGAACACTGAAGCTTTCTTT	CTSSLGPRGYIGKNTEAFF
TRBV5-1	NA	NA	TRBJ2-2	TGCGCCAGCAAAGGGGCGGACGGCACCGGGGAGCTGTTTTTT	CASKGADGTGELFF
TRBV7-9	many	NA	TRBJ2-1	TGTGCCAGCGCGGAGAGGGGACCGGCGGTCTTC	CASAERGPAVF
TRBV11-2	many	NA	TRBJ2-7	TGTGCCAGCAGTCCAACAGGGCTCGAGCAGTACTTC	CASSPTGLEQYF
TRBV20-1	few	TRBD1	TRBJ1-2	TGCAGTGCTAGAGATCGTGAGGGGGCCAACTATGGCTACACCTTC	CSARDREGANYGYTF
TRBV29-1	NA	NA	TRBJ2-6	TGCAGCGTTGCCCCTAACTCTGGGGCCAACGTCCTGACTTTC	CSVAPNSGANVLTF
TRBV7-8	few	TRBD1	TRBJ1-2	TGTGCCAGCAGCTCCGCCGGGACAGGGGCCCGCGTCTATGGCTACACCTTC	CASSSAGTGARVYGYTF
TRBV4-3	NA	NA	TRBJ1-1	TGCGCCAGCAGCCAGTTGTGGGGGGCATGGACTGAAGCTTTCTTT	CASSQLWGAWTEAFF
TRBV29-1	few	TRBD1	TRBJ1-1	TGCAGCGTTGGACAGGGGGGAGGAACTGAAGCTTTCTTT	CSVGQGGGTEAFF
TRBV7-2	NA	NA	TRBJ1-2	TGTGCCAGCAGCCCCGGACGGAACTATGGCTACACCTTC	CASSPGRNYGYTF
TRBV5-6	NA	NA	TRBJ2-2	TGTGCCAGCAACTTGGGGGTCGGGGAGCTGTTTTTT	CASNLGVGELFF
TRBV5-1	many	NA	TRBJ2-5	TGCGCCAGCAGCGTGGATGGCTACCAAGAGACCCAGTACTTC	CASSVDGYQETQYF
TRBV12-3/TRBV12-4	NA	NA	TRBJ1-2	TGTGCCAGCAGTTTTATAGGGCGGACCTATGGCTACACCTTC	CASSFIGRTYGYTF
TRBV11-2	NA	NA	TRBJ2-1	TGTGCCAGCAGCTTCCTAATTAGTCCACGGGAGCAGTTCTTC	CASSFLISPREQFF
TRBV5-1	NA	NA	TRBJ2-3	TGCGCCAGCAGCATCCCCGGCGGGGGCACAGATACGCAGTATTTT	CASSIPGGGTDTQYF
TRBV12-3/TRBV12-4	NA	NA	TRBJ2-3	TGTGCCAGCAGACGACAGGGACTTGGCACAGATACGCAGTATTTT	CASRRQGLGTDTQYF
TRBV5-1	NA	TRBD2	TRBJ2-3	TGCGCCAGCTCGAGAGGAGCGGGGGGCCCGGATACGCAGTATTTT	CASSRGAGGPDTQYF
TRBV2	few	NA	TRBJ1-3	TGTGCCAGCAGGGAAGACAGCCTAACGGGAAACACCATATATTTT	CASREDSLTGNTIYF
TRBV4-1	NA	TRBD1	TRBJ2-1	TGCGCCAGCAAGTGGACAGGGAACAATGAGCAGTTCTTC	CASKWTGNNEQFF
TRBV29-1	NA	TRBD1	TRBJ2-1	TGCAGCGTTGAAGATGAGGGACAGTGGGACCCTAGCTCCTACAATGAGCAGTTCTTC	CSVEDEGQWDPSSYNEQFF
TRBV5-1	many	NA	TRBJ1-1	TGCGCCAGCAGCTTGGACAGGATGAACACTGAAGCTTTCTTT	CASSLDRMNTEAFF
TRBV7-6	few	NA	TRBJ1-2	TGTGCCAGCAGCCCCGCGAGAGGCCCCTATGGCTACACCTTC	CASSPARGPYGYTF
TRBV28	few	NA	TRBJ1-5	TGTGGCACACGCGGCCCGGGACAGCCCCAGCATTTT	CGTRGPGQPQHF
TRBV12-3/TRBV12-4	NA	TRBD1	TRBJ1-6	TGTGCCAGCAGTCCCGGGACAGTTAATAATTCACCCCTCCACTTT	CASSPGTVNNSPLHF
TRBV29-1	few	NA	TRBJ1-1	TGCAGCACAGCGATGGTGGGAGGCGAGGCTTTCTTT	CSTAMVGGEAFF
TRBV5-1	many	NA	TRBJ2-3	TGCGCCAGCAGCTTTATCCCAAGCACAGATACGCAGTATTTT	CASSFIPSTDTQYF
TRBV10-3	few	NA	TRBJ2-1	TGTGCCATCAGTGAGTCGACCTATGAGCAGTTCTTC	CAISESTYEQFF
TRBV6-2/TRBV6-3	few	NA	TRBJ2-2	TGTGCCAGCAGACCGGGACGGAACACCGGGGAGCTGTTTTTT	CASRPGRNTGELFF
TRBV11-1	NA	NA	TRBJ2-1	TGTGCCAGCAGCCGGTGGGGCGGCAATGAGCAGTTCTTC	CASSRWGGNEQFF
TRBV10-3	few	NA	TRBJ2-2	TGTGCCATCAGTGAAAGGGACTCCACCGGGGAGCTGTTTTTT	CAISERDSTGELFF
TRBV5-1	few	TRBD1	TRBJ1-1	TGCGCCAGCAGCTTGGACCGGACAGGGCGGTACGCTTTCTTT	CASSLDRTGRYAFF
TRBV10-3	few	NA	TRBJ1-1	TGTGCCATCAGTGCAGCTGAGAACACTGAAGCTTTCTTT	CAISAAENTEAFF
TRBV4-1	few	NA	TRBJ1-2	TGCGCCAGCAGCCAAGGAAGGGTTTTGGGGGGCTACACCTTC	CASSQGRVLGGYTF
TRBV4-1	few	TRBD1	TRBJ2-7	TGCGCCAGCAGCCAAAAGGAACTCACAGGGGCCGAGGGCTACGAGCAGTACTTC	CASSQKELTGAEGYEQYF
TRBV10-3	many	TRBD2	TRBJ2-3	TGTGCCTCACGACTAGCAAGGGGCACAGATACGCAGTATTTT	CASRLARGTDTQYF
TRBV7-6	few	TRBD1	TRBJ2-3	TGTGCCAGCAGCAGACAGGGTCGCGATACGCAGTATTTT	CASSRQGRDTQYF